These 15 T cell receptor beta chains share one sample of origin, sequenced in a study of blood T cell repertoires in COVID-19. Clones were sequenced by immunoSEQ multiplex PCR, and TCRdb holds only the in-frame ones, with some missing. The sample has 300,000 to 500,000 clones, approximately 91% seen once. Sequencing was performed on PBMCs or T cells enriched from blood (not recorded which). These receptors all come from a woman aged 40 to 50 with acute COVID-19.

The chain joins TRBV2 to TRBJ2-2; weak D call: TRBD2 (6 bases). This CDR3 contains 14 residues. CDR1 SNHLY and CDR2 FYNNEI come from the germline V gene. Trimming cost V 6 bases and J 6 bases, with 14 bases left between them. CDR3 in DNA: TGTGCCAGCAGCGTACTAGCCTACTCCGGGGAGCTGTTTTTT. It yields the protein CASSVLAYSGELFF.

In this sample, this clone turned up once. The genes are TRBV2 and TRBJ2-3; 13 positions match TRBD2. Trimming at V came to 5 bases and at J to 5 bases, leaving 7 bases not matched to a gene. Looked up from germline, CDR1 is SNHLY and CDR2 is FYNNEI. This CDR3 is built from 16 residues. The CDR3 bases are TGTGCCAGCAGTACCCGACGACTAGCGGGGGGAGATACGCAGTATTTT. Protein sequence: CASSTRRLAGGDTQYF.

CDR3 DNA sequence: TGTGCCAGCAGTTTATCCCCTGGGCAGAACCAAGAGACCCAGTACTTC. Protein sequence: CASSLSPGQNQETQYF. V is TRBV27 and J is TRBJ2-5; D is unclear. The CDR3 length is 16 residues. Germline V CDR1 and CDR2: MNHEY, SMNVEV (reference sequence). V was cut by 0 bases and J by 0 bases, with 11 bases left in between.

This sequence joins TRBV10-3 and TRBJ2-7; TRBD1 matches at 10 bases. This CDR3 spans 12 amino acids. Germline trimming cut 10 bases from V and 5 bases from J; bases unmatched to any gene: 5. Per the germline V gene, CDR1 is ENHRY and CDR2 is SYGVKD. The CDR3 DNA is TGTGCCACGGCCGGGACAGGGGACGAGCAGTACTTC. Protein product: CATAGTGDEQYF.

A remark on this clone: Just one base apart from a much larger clone, this may be a read error. V is TRBV5-4 and J is TRBJ1-1, with a weak D call TRBD1 (5 bases). CDR1 is SGHNT, CDR2 YYREEE, per germline (reference sequence). The CDR3 spans 13 residues. The V end was cut by 4 bases, the J end by 1 base, with 8 bases between. The CDR3 nucleotides are TGTGCCAGCAGCCTTCAGGGGAACACTGAAGCTTTCTTT. It specifies CASSLQGNTEAFF.

This chain uses TRBV29-1 with TRBJ2-7; TRBD2 might be the D (5 bases). Germline assignment: CDR1 SQVTM and CDR2 ANQGSEA. This CDR3 contains 12 residues. The V and J ends lost 4 bases and 6 bases respectively, with 13 bases between them. The CDR3 loop reads CSVGEGNSEQYF. The CDR3 DNA is TGCAGCGTTGGTGAGGGAAACAGCGAGCAGTACTTC.

The chain uses TRBV7-9 and TRBJ1-5, with D hard to call. The CDR3 runs to 12 residues. Germline values: CDR1 SEHNR, CDR2 FQNEAQ (reference sequence). V lost 7 bases to trimming and J lost 4 bases, with 8 bases between them. The CDR3 here is CASNSGNQPQHF. In DNA, the CDR3 is TGTGCCAGCAACTCCGGGAATCAGCCCCAGCATTTT.

The chain combines TRBV18 with TRBJ2-7; TRBD2 matches 13 bases. J was trimmed by 2 bases and V by 3 bases; bases with no gene match: 4. There are 16 residues in the CDR3. The germline V gene has CDR1 KGHSH and CDR2 LQKENI. The CDR3, as DNA: TGTGCCAGCTCACCGGAGGGACTAGCGGGGCCCTACGAGCAGTACTTC. Its protein product is CASSPEGLAGPYEQYF.

The CDR3: CASSQLAGGQETQYF. CDR3 DNA sequence: TGTGCCAGCAGCCAGCTAGCGGGGGGGCAAGAGACCCAGTACTTC. This rearrangement joins TRBV5-4 to TRBJ2-5; 12 bases are a match to TRBD2. There are 15 residues in the CDR3. V was clipped by 4 bases and J by 2 bases; unmatched bases: 3. Per germline, CDR1 SGHNT and CDR2 YYREEE (reference sequence).

This rearrangement joins TRBV18 to TRBJ2-2; D possibly corresponds to TRBD1 (5 bases). Germline CDR1 reads KGHSH; CDR2 reads LQKENI. V was trimmed by 5 bases and J by 3 bases, leaving 10 bases between them. The CDR3 extends over 14 amino acids. CDR3 nucleotides: TGTGCCAGCTCAACGGACACTTACACCGGGGAGCTGTTTTTT. This encodes CASSTDTYTGELFF. The variable domain in full, with the rest retrieved from reference TRBV18 and TRBJ2-2, is NAGVMQNPRHLVRRRGQEARLRCSPMKGHSHVYWYRQLPEEGLKFMVYLQKENIIDESGMPKERFSAEFPKEGPSILRIQQVVRGDSAAYFCASSTDTYTGELFFGEGSRLTVL.

J is TRBJ2-2 and V is TRBV5-4; 16 bases agree with TRBD2. CDR1 is SGHNT and CDR2 is YYREEE in the germline V gene (reference sequence). Trimming at V came to 4 bases and at J to 8 bases, leaving 5 bases not matched to a gene. This CDR3 is built from 16 residues. CDR3 bases: TGTGCCAGCAGCGAGGGACTAGCGGGGGGGTCAGGGGAGCTGTTTTTT. Its translation is CASSEGLAGGSGELFF. The variable domain in full, with the rest retrieved from reference TRBV5-4 and TRBJ2-2, is ETGVTQSPTHLIKTRGQQVTLRCSSQSGHNTVSWYQQALGQGPQFIFQYYREEENGRGNFPPRFSGLQFPNYSSELNVNALELDDSALYLCASSEGLAGGSGELFFGEGSRLTVL.

This clone was found a few times. This chain uses TRBV4-2 with TRBJ2-3; unclear D gene. CDR3 size: 14 residues. With 4 bases removed from V and 3 bases from J, the gap between germline ends came to 11 bases. The germline V gene encodes CDR1 LGHNA and CDR2 YNFKEQ. CDR3 DNA sequence: TGTGCCAGCAGCCCCGCCGGCGGTACAGATACGCAGTATTTT. This encodes CASSPAGGTDTQYF.

V usage is TRBV2 and J usage is TRBJ1-1, with D possibly matching TRBD1 (5 bases). Germline V gene data show CDR1 as SNHLY and CDR2 as FYNNEI. The CDR3 runs 12 residues. Between the trimmed V and J ends, which lost 8 bases and 11 bases, there was a span of 18 bases. This chain's CDR3 is CASSGGERGAFF. CDR3 bases: TGTGCCAGCTCTGGGGGGGAAAGGGGTGCTTTCTTT.

The rearrangement joins TRBV19 to TRBJ1-1; 10 nucleotides align to TRBD1. Trimming at V came to 4 bases and at J to 5 bases, leaving 7 bases not matched to a gene. CDR1 and CDR2 from the germline V gene are LNHDA and SQIVND (reference sequence). The length of the CDR3 is 15 residues. The DNA of the CDR3 is TGTGCCAGTAGTACAACGGGACAGGGGAGGACTGAAGCTTTCTTT. Translated, it gives CASSTTGQGRTEAFF.

This chain joins TRBV9 and TRBJ1-5; the D is unclear. V lost 0 bases to trimming and J lost 5 bases, with 9 bases between them. The V gene's germline CDR1 is SGDLS and CDR2 YYNGEE. The CDR3 contains 14 residues. CDR3 bases: TGTGCCAGCAGCGTAGCGGCGGTACATCAGCCCCAGCATTTT. Its protein is CASSVAAVHQPQHF.